The rows below give T cell receptor beta chains drawn from one sample of a study of beta chain features in type 1 diabetes. TCRdb's table, derived via immunoSEQ multiplex PCR, lists solely in-frame clones and lacks some. The sample contains around 180,000 clones, under 9.5% of which appear only once. The sequenced material came from central memory CD4+ T cells from blood. The source of these receptors is a man younger than 30 with type 1 diabetes. CDR3s leave out the opening cysteine and the closing phenylalanine or tryptophan.

V	J	CDR3
TRBV18	TRBJ1-1	ASSLQQQGVAF
TRBV7-2	TRBJ2-4	ASSSGQGGNIQY
TRBV2	TRBJ2-7	ASSIGDYSYEQY
TRBV10-3	TRBJ2-5	AISVASADRETQY
TRBV27	TRBJ2-4	ASSPGTARWIKNIQY
TRBV7-9	TRBJ1-6	ASSHYRGESPLH
TRBV14	TRBJ2-6	ASSWRRAGANVLT
TRBV7-2	TRBJ2-5	ASSFAGPPGETQY
TRBV7-2	TRBJ2-1	ASRLLAGFYNEQF
TRBV5-1	TRBJ2-3	ASRGLAASTDTQY
TRBV30	TRBJ2-2	AWSYGEAGELF
TRBV6-6	TRBJ2-7	ASSRVGGAYEQY
TRBV5-1	TRBJ2-2	ASSLTSGSSGELF
TRBV5-4	TRBJ2-7	ASTRGGRPDNEQY
TRBV6-6	TRBJ2-7	ASSQLAGGEQY
TRBV27	TRBJ2-7	ASSSREQY
TRBV5-1	TRBJ2-2	ASSQRTSGDTGELF
TRBV28	TRBJ2-5	ASSPPPGGRETQY
TRBV19	TRBJ2-7	ASSNPAGGRHEQY
TRBV2	TRBJ1-6	ASSEDRPSPLH
TRBV9	TRBJ2-3	ASSKTGTDTQY